This TCR beta chain was retrieved from a study of T cell repertoires in cytomegalovirus infection. From germline, CDR1 is DFQATT and CDR2 SNEGSKA (reference sequence). Trimming pared 1 base from V and 0 bases from J, leaving 13 bases between. The length of the CDR3 is 16 residues. Each CDR3 protein gets one entry after TCRdb re-called the reads with MiXCR. This sample has 630,000 or so distinct CDR3 sequences, with more than 20% found just once. The sequence was collected from a human donor in good health (CMV status not recorded). Some clones in this sample may be carry-over from other donors' samples. Sequences were obtained from CD8+ T cells from PBMCs. The chain joins TRBV20-1 to TRBJ1-3; D gene unclear. The CDR3 DNA follows: TGCAGTGCTAGAGGTCTGGTCCGTGCCTCTGGAAACACCATATATTTT. Translating gives CSARGLVRASGNTIYF.